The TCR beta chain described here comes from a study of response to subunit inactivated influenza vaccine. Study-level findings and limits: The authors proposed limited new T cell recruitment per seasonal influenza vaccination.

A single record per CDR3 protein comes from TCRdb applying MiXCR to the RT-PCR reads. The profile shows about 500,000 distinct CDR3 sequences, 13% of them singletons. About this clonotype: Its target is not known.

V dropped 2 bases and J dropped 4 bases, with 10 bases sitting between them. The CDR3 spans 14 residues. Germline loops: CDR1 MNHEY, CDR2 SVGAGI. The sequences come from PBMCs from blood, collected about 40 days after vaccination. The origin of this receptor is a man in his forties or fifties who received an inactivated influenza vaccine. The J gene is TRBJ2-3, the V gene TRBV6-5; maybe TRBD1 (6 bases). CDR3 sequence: CASSYQGSSDTQYF. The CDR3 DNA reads TGTGCCAGCAGTTACCAGGGGTCGTCAGATACGCAGTATTTT.